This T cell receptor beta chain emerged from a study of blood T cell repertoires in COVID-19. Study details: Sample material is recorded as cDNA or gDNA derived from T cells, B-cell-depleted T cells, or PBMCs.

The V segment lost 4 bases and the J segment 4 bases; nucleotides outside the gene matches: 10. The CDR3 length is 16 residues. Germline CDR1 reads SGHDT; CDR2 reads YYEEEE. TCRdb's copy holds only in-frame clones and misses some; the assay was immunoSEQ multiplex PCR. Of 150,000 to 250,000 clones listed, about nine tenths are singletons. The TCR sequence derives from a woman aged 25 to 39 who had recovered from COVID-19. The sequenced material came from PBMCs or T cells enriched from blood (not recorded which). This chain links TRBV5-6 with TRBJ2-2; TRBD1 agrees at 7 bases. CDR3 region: CASSKETGVSTGELFF. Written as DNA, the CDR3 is TGTGCCAGCAGCAAGGAAACAGGGGTGAGCACCGGGGAGCTGTTTTTT. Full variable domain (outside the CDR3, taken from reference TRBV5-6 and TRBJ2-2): DAGVTQSPTHLIKTRGQQVTLRCSPKSGHDTVSWYQQALGQGPQFIFQYYEEEERQRGNFPDRFSGHQFPNYSSELNVNALLLGDSALYLCASSKETGVSTGELFFGEGSRLTVL.